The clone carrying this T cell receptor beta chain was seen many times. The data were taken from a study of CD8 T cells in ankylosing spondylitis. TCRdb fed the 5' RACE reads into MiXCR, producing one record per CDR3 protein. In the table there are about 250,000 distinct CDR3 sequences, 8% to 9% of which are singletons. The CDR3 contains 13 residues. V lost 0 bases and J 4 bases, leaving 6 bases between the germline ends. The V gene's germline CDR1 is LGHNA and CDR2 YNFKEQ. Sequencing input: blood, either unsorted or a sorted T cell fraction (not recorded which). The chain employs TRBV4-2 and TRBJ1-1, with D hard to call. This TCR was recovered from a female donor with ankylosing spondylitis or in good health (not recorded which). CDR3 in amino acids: CASSQDKTTEAFF. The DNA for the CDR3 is TGTGCCAGCAGCCAAGATAAAACCACTGAAGCTTTCTTT.